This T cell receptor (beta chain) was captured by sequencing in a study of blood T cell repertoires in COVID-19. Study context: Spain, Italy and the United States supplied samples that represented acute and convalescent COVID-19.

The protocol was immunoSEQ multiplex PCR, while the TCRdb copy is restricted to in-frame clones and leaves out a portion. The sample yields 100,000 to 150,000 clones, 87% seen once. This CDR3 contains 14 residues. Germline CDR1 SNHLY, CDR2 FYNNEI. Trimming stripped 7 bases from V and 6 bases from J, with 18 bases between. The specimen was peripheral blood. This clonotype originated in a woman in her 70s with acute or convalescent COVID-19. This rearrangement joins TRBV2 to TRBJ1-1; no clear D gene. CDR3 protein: CASTTAWAGSEAFF. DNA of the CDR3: TGTGCCAGCACCACCGCCTGGGCGGGCTCTGAAGCTTTCTTT.